This TCR beta chain was captured in a study of shared clonotypes between healthy human individuals. Every immunoSEQ plate was one replicate of a subset's evenly spread DNA. The protocol was immunoSEQ multiplex PCR, while the TCRdb copy is restricted to in-frame clones and leaves out a portion. The sample holds more than 900,000 clones, 70% to 80% seen once. Naive CD45RA+ and memory CD45RA-negative subsets were split from CD4+ cells. Findings and limits, study-wide: With a handful of donors compared, 4% to 5% of naive CD4 clonotypes were shared. Among non-shared clonotypes, generation probabilities were lower than among those shared by all four donors.

J gave up 3 bases and V 3 bases, and 5 bases lay outside the gene matches. The CDR3 is 14 amino acids. In germline, CDR1 is SGHDT, CDR2 YYEEEE. With respect to this clone: Its antigen is still unknown.

This TCR came from a man aged 18-30 years in good health. Some clones in this sample may be carry-over from other donors' samples. The chain recombines TRBV5-6 with TRBJ2-7; 8 nucleotides align to TRBD2. The sample consisted of memory CD4+ T cells from PBMCs. Subset given: CD45RA-negative fraction. CDR3 sequence reads: CASSSSSGVYEQYF. The DNA for the CDR3 is TGTGCCAGCAGCTCAAGTAGCGGGGTCTACGAGCAGTACTTC.